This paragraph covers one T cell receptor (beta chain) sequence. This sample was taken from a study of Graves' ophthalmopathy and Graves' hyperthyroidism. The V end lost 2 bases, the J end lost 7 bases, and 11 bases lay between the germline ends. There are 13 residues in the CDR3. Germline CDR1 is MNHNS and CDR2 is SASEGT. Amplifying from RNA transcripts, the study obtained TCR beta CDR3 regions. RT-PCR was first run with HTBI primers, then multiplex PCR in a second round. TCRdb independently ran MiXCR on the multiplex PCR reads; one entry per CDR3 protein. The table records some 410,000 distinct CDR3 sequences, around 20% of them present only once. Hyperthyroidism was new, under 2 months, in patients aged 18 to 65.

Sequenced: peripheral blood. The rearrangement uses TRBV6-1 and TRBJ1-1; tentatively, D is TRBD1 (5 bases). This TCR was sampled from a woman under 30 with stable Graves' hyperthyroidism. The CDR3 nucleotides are TGTGCCAGCAGTGAAATGTGGGGGAATGAAGCTTTCTTT. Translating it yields CASSEMWGNEAFF.